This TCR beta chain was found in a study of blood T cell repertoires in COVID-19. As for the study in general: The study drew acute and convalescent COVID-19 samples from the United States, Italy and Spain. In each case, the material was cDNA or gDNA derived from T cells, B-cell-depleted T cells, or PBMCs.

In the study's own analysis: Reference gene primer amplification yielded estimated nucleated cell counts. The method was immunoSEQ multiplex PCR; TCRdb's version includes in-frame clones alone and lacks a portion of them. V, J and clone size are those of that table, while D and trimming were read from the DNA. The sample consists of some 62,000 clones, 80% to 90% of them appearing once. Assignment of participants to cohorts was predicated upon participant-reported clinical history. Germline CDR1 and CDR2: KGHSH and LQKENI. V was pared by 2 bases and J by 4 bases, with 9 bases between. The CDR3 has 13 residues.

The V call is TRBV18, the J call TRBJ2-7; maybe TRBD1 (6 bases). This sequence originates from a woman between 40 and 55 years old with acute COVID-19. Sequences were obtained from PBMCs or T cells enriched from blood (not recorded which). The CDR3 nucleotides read TGTGCCAGCTCACCATCACAGGGTTACGAGCAGTACTTC. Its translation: CASSPSQGYEQYF.